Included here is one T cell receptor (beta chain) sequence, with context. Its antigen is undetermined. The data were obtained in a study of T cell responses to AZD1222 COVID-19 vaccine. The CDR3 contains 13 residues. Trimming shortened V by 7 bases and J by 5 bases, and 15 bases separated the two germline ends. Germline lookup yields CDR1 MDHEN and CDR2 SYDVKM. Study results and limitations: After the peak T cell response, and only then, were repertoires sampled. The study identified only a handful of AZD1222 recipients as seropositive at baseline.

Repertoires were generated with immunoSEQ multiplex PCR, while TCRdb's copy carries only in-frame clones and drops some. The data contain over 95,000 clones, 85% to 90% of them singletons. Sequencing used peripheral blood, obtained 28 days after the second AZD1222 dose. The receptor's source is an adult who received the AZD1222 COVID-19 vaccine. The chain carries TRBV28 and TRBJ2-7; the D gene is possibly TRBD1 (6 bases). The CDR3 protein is CASTAGGGHEQYF. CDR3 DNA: TGTGCCAGCACCGCAGGTGGGGGCCACGAGCAGTACTTC.